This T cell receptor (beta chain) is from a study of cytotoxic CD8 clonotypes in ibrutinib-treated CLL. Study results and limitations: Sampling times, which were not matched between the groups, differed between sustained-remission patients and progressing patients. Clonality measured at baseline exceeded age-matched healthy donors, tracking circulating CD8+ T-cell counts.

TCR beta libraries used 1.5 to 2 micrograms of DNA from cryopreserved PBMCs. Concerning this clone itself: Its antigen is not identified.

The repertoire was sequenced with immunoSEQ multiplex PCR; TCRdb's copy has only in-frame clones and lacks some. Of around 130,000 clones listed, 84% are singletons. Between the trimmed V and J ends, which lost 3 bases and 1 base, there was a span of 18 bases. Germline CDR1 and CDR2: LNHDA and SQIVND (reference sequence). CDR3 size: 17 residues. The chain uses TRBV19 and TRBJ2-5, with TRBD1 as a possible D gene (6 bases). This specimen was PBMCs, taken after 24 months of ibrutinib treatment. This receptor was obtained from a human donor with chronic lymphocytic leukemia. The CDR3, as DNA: TGTGCCAGTAGTATCTGGCAGGGGCTGGGGATCCAAGAGACCCAGTACTTC. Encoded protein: CASSIWQGLGIQETQYF.